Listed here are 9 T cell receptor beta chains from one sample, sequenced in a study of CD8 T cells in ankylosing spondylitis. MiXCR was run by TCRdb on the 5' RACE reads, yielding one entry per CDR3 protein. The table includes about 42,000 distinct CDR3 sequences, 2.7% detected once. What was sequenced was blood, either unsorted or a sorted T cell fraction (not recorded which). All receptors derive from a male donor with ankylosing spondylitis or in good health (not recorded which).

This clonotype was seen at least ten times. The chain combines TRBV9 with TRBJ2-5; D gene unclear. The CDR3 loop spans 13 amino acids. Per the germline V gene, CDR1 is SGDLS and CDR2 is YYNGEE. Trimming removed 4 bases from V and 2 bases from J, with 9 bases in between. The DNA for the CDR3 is TGTGCCAGCAGCCTCAGTCAACAAGAGACCCAGTACTTC. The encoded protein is CASSLSQQETQYF.

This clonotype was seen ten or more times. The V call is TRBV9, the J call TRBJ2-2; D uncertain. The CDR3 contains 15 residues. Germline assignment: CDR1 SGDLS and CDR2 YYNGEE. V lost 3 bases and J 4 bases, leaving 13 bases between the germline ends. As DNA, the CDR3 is TGTGCCAGCAGCGCAGACTCCTGGGTCACCGGGGAGCTGTTTTTT. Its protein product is CASSADSWVTGELFF.

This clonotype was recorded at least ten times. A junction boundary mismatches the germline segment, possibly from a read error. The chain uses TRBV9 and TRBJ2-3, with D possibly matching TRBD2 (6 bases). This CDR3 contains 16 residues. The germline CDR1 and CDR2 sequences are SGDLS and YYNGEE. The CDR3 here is CDSSVGAGSTTDTQYF. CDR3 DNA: TGTGACAGCAGCGTGGGAGCGGGTTCAACCACAGATACGCAGTATTTT.

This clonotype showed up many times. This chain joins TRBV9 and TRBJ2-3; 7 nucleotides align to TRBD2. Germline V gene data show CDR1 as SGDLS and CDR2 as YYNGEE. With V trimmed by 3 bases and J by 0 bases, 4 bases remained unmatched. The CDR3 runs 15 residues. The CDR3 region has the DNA TGTGCCAGCAGCGGCGGGGGAACTAGCACAGATACGCAGTATTTT. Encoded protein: CASSGGGTSTDTQYF.

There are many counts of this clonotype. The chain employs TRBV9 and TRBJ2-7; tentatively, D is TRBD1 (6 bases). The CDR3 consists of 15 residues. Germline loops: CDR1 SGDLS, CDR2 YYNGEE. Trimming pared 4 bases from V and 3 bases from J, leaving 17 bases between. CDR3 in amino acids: CASSLTEGTNYEQYF. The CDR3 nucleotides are TGTGCCAGCAGCCTAACCGAGGGGACAAACTACGAGCAGTACTTC.

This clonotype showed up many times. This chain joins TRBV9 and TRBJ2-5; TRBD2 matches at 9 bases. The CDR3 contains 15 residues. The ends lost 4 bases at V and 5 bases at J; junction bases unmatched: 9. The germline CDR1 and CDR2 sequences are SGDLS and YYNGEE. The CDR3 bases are TGTGCCAGCAGCCCCGGGTTAGCGGGAGTGGAGACCCAGTACTTC. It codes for CASSPGLAGVETQYF.

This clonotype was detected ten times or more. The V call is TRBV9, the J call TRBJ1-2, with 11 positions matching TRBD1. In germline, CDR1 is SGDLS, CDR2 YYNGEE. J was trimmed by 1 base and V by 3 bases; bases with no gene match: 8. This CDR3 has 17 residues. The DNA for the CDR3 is TGTGCCAGCAGCGGATTAGGACAGGGGGCGGGTAACTATGGCTACACCTTC. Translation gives CASSGLGQGAGNYGYTF.

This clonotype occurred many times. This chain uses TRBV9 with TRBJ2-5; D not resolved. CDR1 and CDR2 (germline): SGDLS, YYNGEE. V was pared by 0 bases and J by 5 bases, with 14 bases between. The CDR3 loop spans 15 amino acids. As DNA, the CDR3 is TGTGCCAGCAGCGTAGCCGTAGACCGGGCGGAGACCCAGTACTTC. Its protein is CASSVAVDRAETQYF. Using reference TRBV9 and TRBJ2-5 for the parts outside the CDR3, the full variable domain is DSGVTQTPKHLITATGQRVTLRCSPRSGDLSVYWYQQSLDQGLQFLIQYYNGEERAKGNILERFSAQQFPDLHSELNLSSLELGDSALYFCASSVAVDRAETQYFGPGTRLLVL.

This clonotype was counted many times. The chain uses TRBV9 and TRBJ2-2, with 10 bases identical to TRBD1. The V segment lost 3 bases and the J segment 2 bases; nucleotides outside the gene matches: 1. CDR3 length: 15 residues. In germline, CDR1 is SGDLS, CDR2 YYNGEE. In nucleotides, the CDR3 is TGTGCCAGCAGCGGACAGGGGGCCAACACCGGGGAGCTGTTTTTT. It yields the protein CASSGQGANTGELFF.